Listed here are 27 T cell receptor beta chains from one sample, sequenced in a study of CD8 T cells in Susac syndrome. Random hexamers primed reverse transcription of roughly 0.5 to 1 ug RNA. From the immunoSEQ multiplex PCR reads, TCRdb called clonotypes with MiXCR, one entry per CDR3 protein. Of 180,000 or so distinct CDR3 sequences in the sample, about 95% are singletons; the top ten hold more than 0.1%. Sequencing was performed on CD4+ T cells from PBMCs. All receptors derive from a human donor in good health.

J is TRBJ2-1 and V is TRBV18, with TRBD1 matching over 8 bases. V shed 6 bases, J shed 7 bases, and the junction held 11 bases outside the gene matches. CDR3 size: 15 residues. Germline V gene lookup returns CDR1 KGHSH and CDR2 LQKENI. The CDR3 DNA reads as TGTGCCAGCTCGTCTGGACAGGGAGGAAGGAATGAGCAGTTCTTC. Protein product: CASSSGQGGRNEQFF.

The chain joins TRBV23-1 to TRBJ2-4; D might be TRBD2 (5 bases). TRBV23-1 is an ORF, with its function uncertain. Trimming removed 7 bases at V and 0 bases at J, with 19 bases between. This CDR3 comprises 17 residues. The CDR3 spells CASTPSRAVLAKNIQYF. The CDR3 DNA reads as TGCGCCAGCACCCCCTCCCGAGCGGTCCTAGCCAAAAACATTCAGTACTTC.

This clonotype was counted once. V gene TRBV9 combines with J gene TRBJ2-3; D perhaps matches TRBD2 (5 bases). Per the germline V gene, CDR1 is SGDLS and CDR2 is YYNGEE. V lost 2 bases and J 4 bases, leaving 11 bases between the germline ends. The CDR3 is made up of 14 amino acids. In DNA, the CDR3 is TGTGCCAGCAGCGTCCGAGGGCTGGCAGATACGCAGTATTTT. Its protein product is CASSVRGLADTQYF.

This clonotype has only one observation. This chain uses TRBV29-1 with TRBJ2-5; D possibly corresponds to TRBD1 (6 bases). V was trimmed by 3 bases and J by 5 bases, leaving 13 bases between them. Per germline, CDR1 SQVTM and CDR2 ANQGSEA. This CDR3 contains 13 residues. CDR3 loop: CSVDLQGTETQYF. The CDR3 coding sequence is TGCAGCGTTGACCTCCAGGGGACGGAGACCCAGTACTTC.

The CDR3 bases are TGTGCCAGCAGGCCCGCCCGGGGGAAGCAGTTCTTC. This gives the protein CASRPARGKQFF. V gene TRBV11-2 combines with J gene TRBJ2-1, with D perhaps TRBD2 (6 bases). This CDR3 region has 12 residues. The germline CDR1 and CDR2 sequences are SGHAT and FQNNGV. The V end was cut by 6 bases, the J end by 11 bases, with 14 bases between.

The rearrangement uses TRBV5-6 and TRBJ1-2; the match to TRBD1 covers 8 bases. V was pared by 3 bases and J by 4 bases, with 5 bases of the junction left unmatched. The CDR3 has 14 amino acids. CDR1 is SGHDT, CDR2 YYEEEE, per germline. In DNA, the CDR3 is TGTGCCAGCAGCTGGGGGACAGGACGCTATGGCTACACCTTC. Amino acid sequence: CASSWGTGRYGYTF.

V is TRBV4-3 and J is TRBJ2-2, with D perhaps TRBD2 (6 bases). V lost 3 bases and J lost 8, with 13 bases in between. Per germline, CDR1 LGHNA and CDR2 YSLEER. The CDR3 runs to 14 residues. CDR3 loop: CASSQEGIGGELFF. For the CDR3, the DNA is TGCGCCAGCAGCCAGGAGGGGATCGGGGGGGAGCTGTTTTTT.

This chain connects TRBV7-6 to TRBJ2-1; D unclear. Trimming shortened V by 5 bases and J by 8 bases, and 7 bases separated the two germline ends. The germline V gene has CDR1 SGHVS and CDR2 FNYEAQ. This CDR3 is 11 amino acids long. The CDR3 loop is CASSPDHEQFF. The CDR3 DNA reads as TGTGCCAGCAGCCCCGACCATGAGCAGTTCTTC.

CDR3 sequence (DNA): TGTGCCAGCAGCTTAGAGAGGGCCCAAGAGACCCAGTACTTC. Protein sequence: CASSLERAQETQYF. The chain combines TRBV11-2 with TRBJ2-5; D might be TRBD2 (5 bases). Germline V gene data show CDR1 as SGHAT and CDR2 as FQNNGV. This CDR3 comprises 14 residues. V gave up 0 bases and J gave up 1 base, with 6 bases separating them. The entire variable domain, with the rest obtained from reference TRBV11-2 and TRBJ2-5, is as follows: EAGVAQSPRYKIIEKRQSVAFWCNPISGHATLYWYQQILGQGPKLLIQFQNNGVVDDSQLPKDRFSAERLKGVDSTLKIQPAKLEDSAVYLCASSLERAQETQYFGPGTRLLVL.

This clonotype was seen once. In DNA, the CDR3 is TGTGCCAGCAGCTCAACCCCGCGCGGATTCATTCCCCATGAGCAGTTCTTC. Amino acids: CASSSTPRGFIPHEQFF. This chain links TRBV7-2 with TRBJ2-1; D is ambiguous. V shed 4 bases and J shed 8 bases, with 24 bases lying between them. The CDR3 totals 17 residues. CDR1 is SGHTA and CDR2 is FQGNSA in the germline V gene.

V is TRBV29-1 and J is TRBJ1-1; TRBD1 might be the D (5 bases). V lost 6 bases to trimming and J lost 3 bases, with 17 bases between them. The V gene's germline CDR1 is SQVTM and CDR2 ANQGSEA. There are 14 residues in the CDR3. CDR3 bases: TGCAGCGTGGGCCTTTCAGGGACGCACACTGAAGCTTTCTTT. It yields the protein CSVGLSGTHTEAFF.

V gene TRBV11-2 combines with J gene TRBJ2-4, with D unclear. The germline V gene has CDR1 SGHAT and CDR2 FQNNGV. The CDR3 runs 15 residues. The germline V and J ends were trimmed by 5 bases and 1 base, with 12 bases remaining between them. CDR3 sequence reads: CASSGGERAKNIQYF. In DNA form, the CDR3 reads TGTGCCAGCAGCGGCGGAGAAAGGGCCAAAAACATTCAGTACTTC. Drawing the rest from reference TRBV11-2 and TRBJ2-4, the complete variable domain is EAGVAQSPRYKIIEKRQSVAFWCNPISGHATLYWYQQILGQGPKLLIQFQNNGVVDDSQLPKDRFSAERLKGVDSTLKIQPAKLEDSAVYLCASSGGERAKNIQYFGAGTRLSVL.

The V call is TRBV7-9, the J call TRBJ2-5, with TRBD2 matching over 9 bases. CDR1 is SEHNR and CDR2 is FQNEAQ in the germline V gene (reference sequence). V trimming: 5 bases; J trimming: 2 bases; junction bases outside the gene matches: 9. This CDR3 comprises 16 residues. CDR3 sequence reads: CASSPIAGVGQETQYF. Here the CDR3 DNA reads TGTGCCAGCAGCCCAATAGCGGGAGTGGGTCAAGAGACCCAGTACTTC.

The chain recombines TRBV6-5 with TRBJ1-5; D is unresolved. Trimming removed 6 bases from V and 5 bases from J, with 11 bases in between. Germline values: CDR1 MNHEY, CDR2 SVGAGI. The CDR3 contains 13 residues. CDR3 sequence reads: CASRGSGHQPQHF. CDR3 coding DNA: TGTGCCAGCAGAGGAAGCGGGCATCAGCCCCAGCATTTT.

The V call is TRBV7-9, the J call TRBJ2-4, with a weak D call TRBD2 (6 bases). V lost 8 bases to trimming and J lost 6 bases, with 17 bases between them. The CDR3 totals 14 residues. CDR1 is SEHNR and CDR2 is FQNEAQ in the germline V gene (reference sequence). CDR3 sequence: CASPPGVQRNIQYF. The DNA for the CDR3 is TGTGCCAGCCCGCCGGGGGTTCAGAGAAACATTCAGTACTTC. Complete variable domain (other parts from reference TRBV7-9 and TRBJ2-4): DTGVSQNPRHKITKRGQNVTFRCDPISEHNRLYWYRQTLGQGPEFLTYFQNEAQLEKSRLLSDRFSAERPKGSFSTLEIQRTEQGDSAMYLCASPPGVQRNIQYFGAGTRLSVL.

The chain combines TRBV6-5 with TRBJ1-4; 7 nucleotides match TRBD1. This CDR3 contains 14 residues. Germline CDR1 reads MNHEY; CDR2 reads SVGAGI. V lost 6 bases, J lost 7 bases, and 8 bases stayed unmatched. This CDR3 reads CASSLDRDIEKLFF. The CDR3 DNA reads as TGTGCCAGCAGCCTCGACAGGGACATTGAAAAACTGTTTTTT.

The gene calls are TRBV19 and TRBJ2-7; 8 bases are shared with TRBD2. Germline CDR1 LNHDA, CDR2 SQIVND (reference sequence). The CDR3 extends over 15 amino acids. V was pared by 5 bases and J by 0 bases, with 6 bases of the junction left unmatched. The chain's CDR3 is CASSRLARSSYEQYF. As DNA, the CDR3 is TGTGCCAGTAGTCGACTAGCGAGGAGCTCCTACGAGCAGTACTTC.

The chain recombines TRBV27 with TRBJ2-1; no clear D gene. The CDR3 runs 15 residues. Germline V gives CDR1 MNHEY, CDR2 SMNVEV (reference sequence). V was trimmed by 5 bases and J by 0 bases, leaving 11 bases between them. The CDR3, as DNA: TGTGCCAGCAGTATCAACGCCGGCTCCTACAATGAGCAGTTCTTC. It is translated as CASSINAGSYNEQFF.

The chain employs TRBV4-3 and TRBJ2-2; the D gene is possibly TRBD2 (5 bases). Trimming took 1 base from V and 6 from J, leaving 12 bases between them. CDR3 length equals 15 residues. Germline V lookup: CDR1 LGHNA, CDR2 YSLEER. Here the CDR3 DNA reads TGCGCCAGCAGCCAAGCATGGCGGGTCCCCGGGGAGCTGTTTTTT. Translated, it gives CASSQAWRVPGELFF.

The CDR3 sequence: CASSLEGSNTEAFF. In DNA form, the CDR3 reads TGCGCCAGCAGCTTGGAGGGATCGAACACTGAAGCTTTCTTT. This chain connects TRBV5-1 to TRBJ1-1; D ambiguous. The V and J ends lost 0 bases and 1 base respectively, with 7 bases between them. The CDR3 sequence is 14 residues long. From germline, CDR1 is SGHRS and CDR2 YFSETQ.

V and J are TRBV7-2 and TRBJ1-1; D possibly corresponds to TRBD1 (5 bases). Germline V lookup: CDR1 SGHTA, CDR2 FQGNSA. Trimming cost V 2 bases and J 9 bases, with 16 bases left between them. The CDR3 contains 14 residues. The CDR3 sequence: CASSLREGAGKAFF. DNA for the CDR3: TGTGCCAGCAGCTTACGGGAAGGGGCGGGAAAAGCTTTCTTT.

This sequence joins TRBV7-6 and TRBJ2-3, with 7 bases lining up with TRBD2. Germline lookup yields CDR1 SGHVS and CDR2 FNYEAQ. CDR3 length: 14 amino acids. Unmatched junction bases numbered 6, after V lost 5 bases and J lost 4 bases. The DNA of the CDR3 is TGTGCCAGCAGCCCAGGACTAGTTCCAGATACGCAGTATTTT. Residues: CASSPGLVPDTQYF.

The chain has TRBV20-1 and TRBJ2-1, with D possibly being TRBD2 (6 bases). V was cut by 3 bases and J by 6 bases, with 18 bases left in between. Germline-derived CDR1 and CDR2 are DFQATT and SNEGSKA (reference sequence). The CDR3 runs to 15 residues. CDR3 sequence reads: CSASGGGARGNEQFF. CDR3 DNA: TGCAGTGCTAGCGGAGGCGGGGCCCGTGGCAATGAGCAGTTCTTC.

V is TRBV3-1 and J is TRBJ2-4; D is uncertain. CDR3 length equals 13 residues. CDR1 LGHDT and CDR2 YNNKEL come from the germline V gene (reference sequence). V was clipped by 4 bases and J by 8 bases, with 12 bases between them. The CDR3 nucleotides are TGTGCCAGCAGCCCTCGTCTAAGGGACATTCAGTACTTC. It translates to CASSPRLRDIQYF.

This rearrangement joins TRBV20-1 to TRBJ2-7; D uncertain. This CDR3 comprises 13 residues. Germline-derived CDR1 and CDR2 are DFQATT and SNEGSKA (reference sequence). V gave up 0 bases and J gave up 0 bases, with 6 bases separating them. CDR3 coding DNA: TGCAGTGCTAGAGATGTCTTCTCCTACGAGCAGTACTTC. Translating gives CSARDVFSYEQYF.

The chain has TRBV6-1 and TRBJ2-7; 10 positions agree with TRBD2. With 5 bases clipped from V and 3 bases from J, the junction kept 13 bases outside the gene matches. Germline CDR1 reads MNHNS; CDR2 reads SASEGT. The CDR3 sequence is 17 residues long. The CDR3 DNA sequence: TGTGCCAGCAGTCGGCAAACTAGCGGGATAACTAGCTACGAGCAGTACTTC. Translation gives CASSRQTSGITSYEQYF.

The V and J genes are TRBV30 and TRBJ1-6; a possible D gene is TRBD1 (6 bases). V was trimmed by 4 bases and J by 0 bases, leaving 16 bases between them. The CDR3 length is 17 residues. Germline assignment: CDR1 GTSNPN and CDR2 SVGIG (reference sequence). CDR3 amino acids: CAWTDLTGSSYNSPLHF. For the CDR3, the DNA is TGTGCCTGGACCGACCTCACAGGGAGCTCCTATAATTCACCCCTCCACTTT.